Below, one T cell receptor beta chain is given with its context. Antigen specificity is unknown. Primers included in the PCR were 60 Vbeta and 13 Jbeta primers. Assay used: immunoSEQ multiplex PCR; TCRdb lists only in-frame clones, some missing. This sample has 150,000 to 250,000 clones, with 70% to 80% found just once. From germline, CDR1 is MNHEY and CDR2 SMNVEV (reference sequence). There are 13 residues in the CDR3. V dropped 5 bases and J dropped 5 bases, with 12 bases sitting between them. This sample was taken from a study of cytomegalovirus exposure and HLA in healthy donors. Study-level results: Specific recognition of CMV antigens was confirmed in vitro for a few chains (all CMV-associated). The authors listed approximately 160 TCR beta chains as cytomegalovirus-associated.

Sequenced sample: PBMCs. The receptor comes from a woman younger than 45 in good health and CMV-seropositive. This chain links TRBV27 with TRBJ1-1; TRBD1 might be the D (6 bases). CDR3 in DNA: TGTGCCAGCAGTATAACAGGGTCTACTGAAGCTTTCTTT. Translating it yields CASSITGSTEAFF.